This T cell receptor beta chain originates from a study of identical twins. Study-level findings and limits: In cord blood, abundant beta clonotypes had fewer insertions; memory showed no trend.

Deletions cut 5 bases from V and 4 bases from J, with 14 bases between. There are 14 residues in the CDR3. Germline V gives CDR1 SQVTM, CDR2 ANQGSEA. TCRdb reanalysed the 5' RACE reads using MiXCR and keeps one entry per CDR3 protein. The repertoire holds approximately 500,000 distinct CDR3 sequences, with 20% to 30% as singletons. Note on this clonotype: The antigen remains undetermined.

The same data also went into a second study, on T cells expressing NK-cell markers. This second study says: The eight sequenced donors comprised seven who were HCMV-seropositive and one who was seronegative. The leading position in the CD3+CD56-NKG2C+ fraction of a few donors also went to these clonotypes.

Material: CD4+ T cells sorted from blood. The chain combines TRBV29-1 with TRBJ2-2; D assignment may be TRBD1 or TRBD2 (5 bases each). This sequence was found in a woman aged 18-29 years in good health. The CDR3 protein is CSVQRDRFTGELFF. CDR3 DNA sequence: TGCAGCGTTCAAAGGGACCGATTCACCGGGGAGCTGTTTTTT.